A single sample is the source of the 29 T cell receptor beta chains below, sequenced in a study of blood T cell repertoires in COVID-19. Assay used: immunoSEQ multiplex PCR; TCRdb lists only in-frame clones, some missing. The sample carries roughly 160,000 clones, over 70% recorded once. Sequences were obtained from peripheral blood. All receptors come from a woman in her seventies who had recovered from COVID-19.

This clone was observed a handful of times. The V gene is TRBV28, the J gene TRBJ2-3, with TRBD2 matching over 8 bases. The CDR3 sequence is 16 residues long. V lost 7 bases, J lost 0 bases, and 9 bases stayed unmatched. Per the germline V gene, CDR1 is MDHEN and CDR2 is SYDVKM. CDR3 sequence: CASTPWSGGSTDTQYF. The DNA for the CDR3 is TGTGCCAGCACCCCATGGAGCGGGGGAAGCACAGATACGCAGTATTTT. Combining the CDR3 with reference TRBV28 and TRBJ2-3 gives the whole variable domain DVKVTQSSRYLVKRTGEKVFLECVQDMDHENMFWYRQDPGLGLRLIYFSYDVKMKEKGDIPEGYSVSREKKERFSLILESASTNQTSMYLCASTPWSGGSTDTQYFGPGTRLTVL.

This clone has just a few counts. The V and J genes are TRBV5-4 and TRBJ2-7, with 12 bases lining up with TRBD2. V trimming: 0 bases; J trimming: 4 bases; junction bases outside the gene matches: 8. CDR1 and CDR2 from the germline V gene are SGHNT and YYREEE (reference sequence). The CDR3 runs 17 residues. This CDR3 reads CASSLGPGLAGGYEQYF. CDR3 bases: TGTGCCAGCAGCTTGGGGCCCGGGCTAGCGGGAGGGTACGAGCAGTACTTC. The full variable domain, completed using reference TRBV5-4 and TRBJ2-7, is ETGVTQSPTHLIKTRGQQVTLRCSSQSGHNTVSWYQQALGQGPQFIFQYYREEENGRGNFPPRFSGLQFPNYSSELNVNALELDDSALYLCASSLGPGLAGGYEQYFGPGTRLTVT.

The chain carries TRBV3-1 (or the pseudogene TRBV3-2) and TRBJ2-7, with D possibly TRBD1 on 6 matching bases. Per germline, CDR1 LGHDT and CDR2 YNNKEL (reference sequence). The CDR3 consists of 15 residues. Trimming cost V 1 base and J 1 base, with 11 bases left between them. This chain's CDR3 is CASSQGGGASYEQYF. The CDR3 DNA sequence: TGTGCCAGCAGCCAAGGTGGGGGCGCGTCCTACGAGCAGTACTTC.

V is TRBV7-2 and J is TRBJ1-2; 7 nucleotides align to TRBD1. The germline gives CDR1 SGHTA, CDR2 FQGNSA. CDR3 size: 13 residues. After removal of 3 bases from V and 7 bases from J, the junction contained 5 bases not matched to a gene. This chain's CDR3 is CASSFDRVGGYTF. The CDR3 DNA reads as TGTGCCAGCAGCTTCGACAGGGTTGGTGGCTACACCTTC.

The table lists this clone with a count of one. The chain has TRBV7-2 and TRBJ2-7, with 7 bases aligning to TRBD1. CDR1 SGHTA and CDR2 FQGNSA come from the germline V gene. The CDR3 runs to 14 residues. With V trimmed by 5 bases and J by 3 bases, 7 bases remained unmatched. The CDR3 DNA follows: TGTGCCAGCAGCGCCGGGACAGCCGGCTACGAGCAGTACTTC. Translated, it gives CASSAGTAGYEQYF. The whole variable domain, remainder taken from reference TRBV7-2 and TRBJ2-7, is GAGVSQSPSNKVTEKGKDVELRCDPISGHTALYWYRQSLGQGLEFLIYFQGNSAPDKSGLPSDRFSAERTGGSVSTLTIQRTQQEDSAVYLCASSAGTAGYEQYFGPGTRLTVT.

The V and J genes are TRBV15 and TRBJ1-4, with D hard to call. CDR1 is LNHNV, CDR2 YYDKDF, per germline (reference sequence). This CDR3 contains 17 residues. Trimming shortened V by 1 base and J by 2 bases, and 14 bases separated the two germline ends. The CDR3 is CATSRVRGLGTNEKLFF. The CDR3 coding sequence is TGTGCCACCAGCAGAGTTCGAGGGTTGGGGACTAATGAAAAACTGTTTTTT.

There are a few counts of this clone. The chain joins TRBV5-1 to TRBJ1-4; D gene unclear. Germline V gene data show CDR1 as SGHRS and CDR2 as YFSETQ. V dropped 4 bases and J dropped 0 bases, with 7 bases sitting between them. CDR3 length equals 14 residues. Written as DNA, the CDR3 is TGCGCCAGCAGCGCAGGATCAACTAATGAAAAACTGTTTTTT. As protein: CASSAGSTNEKLFF.

This clone was observed once. V and J are TRBV3-1 (or the pseudogene TRBV3-2) and TRBJ2-1; TRBD1 matches at 8 bases. Germline V gene lookup returns CDR1 LGHDT and CDR2 YNNKEL (reference sequence). This CDR3 has 16 amino acids. V shed 1 base and J 7 bases; nucleotides not matched to a gene: 9. The CDR3 DNA reads as TGTGCCAGCAGCCAAGGTGCCAGGGGGCAGGGGAATGAGCAGTTCTTC. Translating gives CASSQGARGQGNEQFF.

This clone was seen a single time. This chain links TRBV27 with TRBJ1-2; D call uncertain. The CDR3 contains 15 residues. The germline V gene encodes CDR1 MNHEY and CDR2 SMNVEV (reference sequence). Trimming removed 5 bases at V and 4 bases at J, with 17 bases between. The CDR3 bases are TGTGCCAGCAGTCGGGGTTCCCCGACTCCCTATGGCTACACCTTC. As protein: CASSRGSPTPYGYTF.

This chain uses TRBV14 with TRBJ2-7, with D possibly matching TRBD2 (6 bases). CDR3 length: 14 amino acids. Trimming took 4 bases from V and 0 from J, leaving 10 bases between them. Germline V gives CDR1 SGHDN, CDR2 FVKESK. The CDR3 DNA reads as TGTGCCAGCAGCCGGGACTTAAGCTCCTACGAGCAGTACTTC. It is translated as CASSRDLSSYEQYF.

V is TRBV27 and J is TRBJ2-7; 9 bases are shared with TRBD1. The germline gives CDR1 MNHEY, CDR2 SMNVEV (reference sequence). Trimming took 6 bases from V and 2 from J; bases not matched to a gene: 11. The CDR3 is 16 amino acids. CDR3 loop: CASRPTTGTGPYEQYF. The CDR3 DNA follows: TGTGCCAGCAGACCAACCACCGGGACAGGGCCCTACGAGCAGTACTTC.

The rearrangement links TRBV6-4 to TRBJ2-3; possible D gene TRBD1, 6 bases. Germline assignment: CDR1 MRHNA and CDR2 SNTAGT. Trimming shortened V by 5 bases and J by 2 bases, and 11 bases separated the two germline ends. This CDR3 is built from 14 residues. This CDR3 is CASSWGRLTDTQYF. DNA of the CDR3: TGTGCCAGCAGTTGGGGGCGCCTCACAGATACGCAGTATTTT.

On this clone itself: The same CDR3 is also encoded by other DNA sequences in this sample. This chain uses TRBV3-1 (or the pseudogene TRBV3-2) with TRBJ2-2, with D perhaps TRBD1 (5 bases). The CDR3 length is 15 residues. CDR1 is LGHDT and CDR2 is YNNKEL in the germline V gene (reference sequence). Trimming pared 1 base from V and 6 bases from J, leaving 12 bases between. The CDR3 region is CASSQGGLGAGELFF. The DNA of the CDR3 is TGTGCCAGCAGCCAAGGGGGCCTTGGGGCCGGGGAGCTGTTTTTT.

The chain uses TRBV24-1 and TRBJ2-1; D may be TRBD1 (6 bases). CDR1 is KGHDR and CDR2 is SFDVKD in the germline V gene. V lost 2 bases and J lost 10, with 11 bases in between. This CDR3 spans 13 amino acids. CDR3 residues: CATSDSTRGEQFF. In DNA, the CDR3 is TGTGCCACCAGTGATTCCACGAGGGGGGAGCAGTTCTTC.

The V and J genes are TRBV7-9 and TRBJ2-2, with TRBD2 matching over 8 bases. From germline, CDR1 is SEHNR and CDR2 FQNEAQ (reference sequence). This CDR3 spans 15 amino acids. Trimming took 8 bases from V and 3 from J; bases not matched to a gene: 8. CDR3 loop: CASLTGLAYTGELFF. In DNA form, the CDR3 reads TGTGCCAGCCTCACAGGACTAGCTTACACCGGGGAGCTGTTTTTT.

The chain recombines TRBV5-1 with TRBJ1-2; perhaps TRBD1 as D (5 bases). V was shortened by 4 bases and J by 8 bases, with 24 bases between the two germline ends. The CDR3 has 16 amino acids. Germline V gives CDR1 SGHRS, CDR2 YFSETQ. CDR3 protein: CASSPGGTADPSGYTF. The DNA for the CDR3 is TGCGCCAGCAGCCCAGGCGGGACGGCAGACCCAAGCGGCTACACCTTC.

This chain links TRBV28 with TRBJ1-2; weak D call: TRBD1 (6 bases). The CDR3 is made up of 14 amino acids. V lost 5 bases, J lost 4 bases, and 14 bases lay in between. Germline CDR1 MDHEN, CDR2 SYDVKM. As DNA, the CDR3 is TGTGCCAGCAGTAACAGGGCGGGGGGCTATGGCTACACCTTC. As protein: CASSNRAGGYGYTF.

The J gene is TRBJ2-7, the V gene TRBV12-1; the table's D call of TRBD2 was not tested on the DNA. TRBV12-1 is a documented pseudogene. The CDR3 length is 16 residues. The CDR3 nucleotides read TGTGCCAGCAGCTTTCGCGGGACTAGCGGGGGCCACGAGCAGTACTTC. Protein product: CASSFRGTSGGHEQYF.

V is TRBV4-1 and J is TRBJ2-7, with a tentative D call TRBD2 (6 bases). V was trimmed by 1 base and J by 1 base, leaving 14 bases between them. The CDR3 extends over 16 amino acids. The germline gives CDR1 MGHRA, CDR2 YSYEKL. The CDR3: CASSQGGSGKSYEQYF. As DNA, the CDR3 is TGCGCCAGCAGCCAAGGGGGTAGCGGAAAGTCCTACGAGCAGTACTTC.

The V call is TRBV18, the J call TRBJ2-7, with a weak D call TRBD2 (6 bases). The CDR3 is 13 residues long. Germline values: CDR1 KGHSH, CDR2 LQKENI. V shed 2 bases and J shed 3 bases, with 8 bases lying between them. CDR3 amino acids: CASSPGRSYEQYF. The CDR3 nucleotides read TGTGCCAGCTCACCAGGGAGGAGCTACGAGCAGTACTTC.

The V and J genes are TRBV5-1 and TRBJ2-2, with TRBD1 identical over 8 bases. Germline V CDR1 and CDR2: SGHRS, YFSETQ. The CDR3 spans 15 residues. V trimming: 2 bases; J trimming: 3 bases; junction bases outside the gene matches: 3. The CDR3 coding sequence is TGCGCCAGCAGCTTCCAGGGGGCCCACACCGGGGAGCTGTTTTTT. Protein sequence: CASSFQGAHTGELFF.

This chain joins TRBV5-1 and TRBJ2-1; 14 bases map to TRBD2. Looked up from germline, CDR1 is SGHRS and CDR2 is YFSETQ. The CDR3 runs to 15 residues. V was pared by 4 bases and J by 8 bases, with 5 bases of the junction left unmatched. In DNA form, the CDR3 reads TGCGCCAGCAGCCCCGGGACTAGCGGGGGCCATGAGCAGTTCTTC. This encodes CASSPGTSGGHEQFF.

This clone has a single count. This chain links TRBV7-9 with TRBJ2-7; D may be TRBD2 (6 bases). With 5 bases removed from V and 2 bases from J, the gap between germline ends came to 13 bases. This CDR3 has 14 amino acids. CDR1 and CDR2 (germline): SEHNR, FQNEAQ (reference sequence). Here the CDR3 DNA reads TGTGCCAGCAGCCGGGGGAGTGTGACCTACGAGCAGTACTTC. This translates into CASSRGSVTYEQYF.

CDR3 sequence: CASSPKNTEAFF. The DNA for the CDR3 is TGTGCCAGCAGCCCCAAGAACACTGAAGCTTTCTTT. J is TRBJ1-1 and V is TRBV7-9; D unresolved. The CDR3 has 12 residues. The germline V and J ends were trimmed by 5 bases and 1 base, with 5 bases remaining between them. Germline V gene data show CDR1 as SEHNR and CDR2 as FQNEAQ (reference sequence). Together with reference TRBV7-9 and TRBJ1-1, the CDR3 gives the full variable domain: DTGVSQNPRHKITKRGQNVTFRCDPISEHNRLYWYRQTLGQGPEFLTYFQNEAQLEKSRLLSDRFSAERPKGSFSTLEIQRTEQGDSAMYLCASSPKNTEAFFGQGTRLTVV.

This clone is a singleton in its sample. The gene calls are TRBV7-2 and TRBJ2-2; 11 bases fit TRBD1. This CDR3 contains 18 residues. CDR1 SGHTA and CDR2 FQGNSA come from the germline V gene. V dropped 0 bases and J dropped 3; count of bases not matched to a gene: 6. The CDR3 DNA sequence: TGTGCCAGCAGCTTAGCGCTAGCGGGACAGGGGGACACCGGGGAGCTGTTTTTT. Translation: CASSLALAGQGDTGELFF.

As for this clone: Other DNA variants within this sample encode the same CDR3. The J gene is TRBJ1-3, the V gene TRBV28; D may be TRBD1 (5 bases). The germline CDR1 and CDR2 sequences are MDHEN and SYDVKM. Trimming took off 5 bases at V and 4 bases at J, with 18 bases between the two ends. The CDR3 consists of 16 residues. The CDR3 protein is CASSPPGGSGGNTIYF. The CDR3 DNA follows: TGTGCCAGCAGTCCCCCTGGGGGGTCCGGCGGAAACACCATATATTTT. Full variable domain (missing parts from reference TRBV28 and TRBJ1-3): DVKVTQSSRYLVKRTGEKVFLECVQDMDHENMFWYRQDPGLGLRLIYFSYDVKMKEKGDIPEGYSVSREKKERFSLILESASTNQTSMYLCASSPPGGSGGNTIYFGEGSWLTVV.

Only one count was recorded for this clone. V is TRBV30 and J is TRBJ1-2, with 7 bases aligning to TRBD1. The CDR3 extends over 13 amino acids. V lost 0 bases, J lost 8 bases, and 6 bases stayed unmatched. From germline, CDR1 is GTSNPN and CDR2 SVGIG (reference sequence). The CDR3 nucleotides are TGTGCCTGGAGTGTACTCCGGACAGGCGGCTACACCTTC. Its translation: CAWSVLRTGGYTF.

This clone was picked up one time. The rearrangement uses TRBV7-9 and TRBJ2-7, with D tentatively TRBD1 (5 bases). V was clipped by 0 bases and J by 6 bases, with 12 bases between them. This CDR3 region has 14 residues. CDR1 SEHNR and CDR2 FQNEAQ come from the germline V gene (reference sequence). The CDR3 loop is CASSLAGSGLEQYF. Here the CDR3 DNA reads TGTGCCAGCAGCTTAGCAGGGTCAGGGCTCGAGCAGTACTTC.

This chain joins TRBV19 and TRBJ1-2; no reliable D call. Germline V CDR1 and CDR2: LNHDA, SQIVND (reference sequence). V lost 2 bases and J 8 bases, leaving 15 bases between the germline ends. CDR3 size: 14 residues. Here the CDR3 reads CASSITDGSRGYTF. The DNA for the CDR3 is TGTGCCAGTAGTATAACAGACGGGAGTCGAGGCTACACCTTC. Full variable domain (missing parts from reference TRBV19 and TRBJ1-2): DGGITQSPKYLFRKEGQNVTLSCEQNLNHDAMYWYRQDPGQGLRLIYYSQIVNDFQKGDIAEGYSVSREKKESFPLTVTSAQKNPTAFYLCASSITDGSRGYTFGSGTRLTVV.